This T cell receptor beta chain was identified during a study of radiation and T cells in renal cell carcinoma. J gave up 6 bases and V 5 bases, and 8 bases lay outside the gene matches. CDR3 length: 15 amino acids. CDR1 and CDR2 from the germline V gene are MGHRA and YSYEKL. Only in-frame clones appear in the TCRdb table, and some are missing; sequencing was by immunoSEQ multiplex PCR. The sample shows about 86,000 clones, roughly 80% of them seen only once. Stated time point: blood 4 weeks post-SBRT, at nephrectomy. Indicated treatment: 15 Gy SBRT to primary tumor, nephrectomy 4 weeks later. Nephrectomy followed 15 Gy stereotactic body radiation by 4 weeks.

The receptor was isolated from a man aged 50 to 60 with renal cell carcinoma. Sample: blood, taken from a patient whose treatment included radiotherapy and nephrectomy. The genes are TRBV4-1 and TRBJ2-1; 9 nucleotides line up with TRBD1. The CDR3 nucleotides read TGCGCCAGCAGCTGGGGACAGGGATGGATCAATGAGCAGTTCTTC. Translation: CASSWGQGWINEQFF.